This T cell receptor (beta chain) came from a study of blood T cell repertoires in COVID-19. In the study overall: Specimens from acute and convalescent COVID-19 originated in the United States, Italy and Spain. T cells, B-cell-depleted T cells, or PBMCs provided the cDNA or gDNA that served as material.

Per the original methods: How many nucleated cells were present was estimated from reference gene primer amplification. Profiling relied on immunoSEQ multiplex PCR, and the TCRdb table lists in-frame clones only, not all of them. V, J and clone size reflect that table, while D and trimming were determined from the DNA. The profile shows roughly 14,000 clones, 65% to 80% of them singletons. The CDR3 runs 14 residues. The V end lost 4 bases, the J end lost 2 bases, and 6 bases lay between the germline ends. The germline V gene has CDR1 SGHTA and CDR2 FQGNSA. In its sample, this clone was seen once. Sequencing used peripheral blood. The rearrangement joins TRBV7-2 to TRBJ1-6; D possibly corresponds to TRBD1 (6 bases). This TCR was recovered from a boy aged 2 to 10 with active or convalescent COVID-19. CDR3 DNA sequence: TGTGCCAGCAGCTGGGACACCTATAATTCACCCCTCCACTTT. Protein: CASSWDTYNSPLHF.